This T cell receptor (beta chain) is drawn from a study of blood T cells in healthy people across ages. General study points: Across the age range, TCR beta diversity per million T cells fell in a roughly linear way.

The CDR3 extends over 17 amino acids. Germline V gene data show CDR1 as MGHRA and CDR2 as YSYEKL. The V gene lost 1 base and the J gene lost 4 bases, with 17 bases spanning the gap. This clonotype was seen many times. The target antigen is unknown. PBMCs numbering at least 6.5 million were isolated per sample. Then a second PCR, running roughly 7 to 11 cycles, was carried out with a sample-barcoded 5' primer and a J-beta primer mix. TCRdb used MiXCR to reprocess the 5' RACE reads, holding one entry per CDR3 protein. The sample contains 950,000 to 1,200,000 distinct CDR3 sequences, roughly two fifths of which appear only once.

Input material: blood. This receptor was obtained from a man between 18 and 35 years old in good health. The chain joins TRBV4-1 to TRBJ1-5; D unclear. The CDR3 region has the DNA TGCGCCAGCAGCCAAGTGAGAGGACGCGAAGGGAATCAGCCCCAGCATTTT. Amino acid sequence: CASSQVRGREGNQPQHF.